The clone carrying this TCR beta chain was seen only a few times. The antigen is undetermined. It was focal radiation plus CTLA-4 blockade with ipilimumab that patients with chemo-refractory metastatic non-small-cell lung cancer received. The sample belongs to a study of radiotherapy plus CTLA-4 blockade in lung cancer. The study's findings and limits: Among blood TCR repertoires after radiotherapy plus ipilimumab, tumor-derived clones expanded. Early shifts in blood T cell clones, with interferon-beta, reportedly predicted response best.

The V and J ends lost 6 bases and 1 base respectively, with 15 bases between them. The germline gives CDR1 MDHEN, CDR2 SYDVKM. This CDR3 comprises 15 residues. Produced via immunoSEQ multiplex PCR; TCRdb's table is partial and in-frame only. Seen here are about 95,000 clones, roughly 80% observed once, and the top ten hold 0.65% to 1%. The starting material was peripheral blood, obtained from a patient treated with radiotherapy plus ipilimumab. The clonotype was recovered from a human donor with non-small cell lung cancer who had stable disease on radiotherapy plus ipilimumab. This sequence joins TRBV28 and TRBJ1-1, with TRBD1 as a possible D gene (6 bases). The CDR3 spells CASSTGGGGNTEAFF. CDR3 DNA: TGTGCCAGCAGCACCGGGGGAGGGGGGAACACTGAAGCTTTCTTT.